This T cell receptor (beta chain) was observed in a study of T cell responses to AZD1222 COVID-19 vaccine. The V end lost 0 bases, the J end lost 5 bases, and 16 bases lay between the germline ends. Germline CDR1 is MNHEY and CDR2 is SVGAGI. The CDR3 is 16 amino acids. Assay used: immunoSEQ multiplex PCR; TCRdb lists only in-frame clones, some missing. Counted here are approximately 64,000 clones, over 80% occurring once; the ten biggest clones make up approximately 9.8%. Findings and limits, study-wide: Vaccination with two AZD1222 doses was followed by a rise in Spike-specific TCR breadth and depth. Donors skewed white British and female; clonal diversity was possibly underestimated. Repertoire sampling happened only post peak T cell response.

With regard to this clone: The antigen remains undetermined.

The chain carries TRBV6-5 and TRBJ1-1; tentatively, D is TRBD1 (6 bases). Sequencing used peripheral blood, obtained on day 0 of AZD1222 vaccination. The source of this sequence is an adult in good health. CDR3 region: CASSYSVQGGGTEAFF. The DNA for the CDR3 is TGTGCCAGCAGTTACTCGGTCCAAGGGGGTGGAACTGAAGCTTTCTTT.